The T cell receptor (beta chain) described here comes from a study of CD8 T cells in ankylosing spondylitis. The CDR3 spans 13 residues. V lost 3 bases and J 1 base, leaving 6 bases between the germline ends. Germline V lookup: CDR1 ENHRY, CDR2 SYGVKD. Researchers built TCR beta libraries using quantitative 5'-RACE with molecular barcodes. TCRdb called the 5' RACE reads again in MiXCR, with one record for every CDR3 protein. The data contain 220,000 or so distinct CDR3 sequences, 15% to 20% of them singletons. Regarding the study as a whole: Disease-associated clones were reportedly significantly overrepresented in matched ankylosing spondylitis synovial fluid. A motif of fewer than ten highly homologous TCR beta variants was seen as apparently characteristic of ankylosing spondylitis blood. Previously reported in reactive arthritis synovial fluid and blood were some of the motif variants. Relatively rare in peripheral blood, disease-linked clones were also CD8+.

This clonotype has a handful of counts. Its specificity is unknown. The V gene is TRBV10-3, the J gene TRBJ1-1, with TRBD1 as a possible D gene (5 bases). The specimen sequenced was blood, either unsorted or a sorted T cell fraction (not recorded which). The TCR originated in a male donor with ankylosing spondylitis. The CDR3 reads CAISEGQNTEAFF. The CDR3 DNA sequence: TGTGCCATCAGTGAAGGACAGAACACTGAAGCTTTCTTT.